The present TCR beta chain was sequenced within a study of T cells after yellow fever vaccination. This clonotype has a handful of counts. Its specificity is unknown. Germline values: CDR1 MDHEN, CDR2 SYDVKM. The CDR3 is made up of 11 amino acids. The V and J ends lost 1 base and 10 bases respectively, with 5 bases between them. TCRdb independently ran MiXCR on the 5' RACE reads; one entry per CDR3 protein. Of hundreds of thousands of distinct CDR3 sequences in the sample, 9% to 15% were seen once. General observations from the study: Subsequent to the booster, the majority of primary-vaccination clones reappeared (around 97% CD4, about 90% CD8).

The receptor comes from a man aged 25 to 40 who received the YFV17D yellow fever vaccine. J is TRBJ2-1 and V is TRBV28; D is uncertain. Specimen: PBMCs, collected on the day of the yellow fever booster vaccination. The CDR3 region is CASSLFWEQFF. DNA for the CDR3: TGTGCCAGCAGTTTATTCTGGGAGCAGTTCTTC.